This T cell receptor beta chain was sequenced during a study of OX40 agonist ivuxolimab in advanced cancers. Assay used: immunoSEQ multiplex PCR; TCRdb lists only in-frame clones, some missing. Here the sample spans tens of thousands of clones, more than 85% being singletons. Germline V gene sequence: CDR1 SNHLY, CDR2 FYNNEI. Trimming left V 5 bases short and J 4 bases short, with 11 bases between. CDR3 length equals 13 residues. V and J are TRBV2 and TRBJ1-2, with D possibly TRBD1 on 6 matching bases. The receptor was isolated from an adult with an advanced solid tumor such as melanoma, head and neck, liver or kidney cancer. This specimen consisted of CD4+ or CD8+ T cells sorted from blood, obtained in a trial of the OX40 agonist ivuxolimab. The DNA for the CDR3 is TGTGCCAGCAGTCGCCGGGACACCTATGGCTACACCTTC. Its protein is CASSRRDTYGYTF.